This T cell receptor beta chain was documented in a study of T cells in Graves' hyperthyroidism and ophthalmopathy. The germline CDR1 and CDR2 sequences are LGHDT and YNNKEL (reference sequence). This CDR3 is built from 15 residues. Deletions cut 4 bases from V and 3 bases from J, with 16 bases between. The TCR beta CDR3 regions underwent amplification using RNA transcripts as the source. First-round RT-PCR with HTBI primers amplified the TCR CDR3 region. A single record per CDR3 protein comes from TCRdb applying MiXCR to the multiplex PCR reads. The table records 45,000 to 50,000 distinct CDR3 sequences, about 52% of them present only once. The table lists this clonotype with many counts.

This TCR was recovered from a woman aged 45-60 years with Graves' hyperthyroidism. The gene calls are TRBV3-1 and TRBJ2-7; D is possibly TRBD1 (6 bases). Specimen: peripheral blood or thyroid tissue (not recorded which). In DNA, the CDR3 is TGTGCCAGCAGCCTGAGTGGGGGCCGAAACTACGAGCAGTACTTC. It translates to CASSLSGGRNYEQYF.